One and the same sample provided the 3 T cell receptor beta chains below, sequenced in a study of T cells in Graves' hyperthyroidism and ophthalmopathy. RNA transcripts yielded amplified TCR beta CDR3 regions. In the first-round RT-PCR of the TCR CDR3, the HTBI primer set was used. TCRdb independently ran MiXCR on the multiplex PCR reads; one entry per CDR3 protein. The sample has around 350,000 distinct CDR3 sequences; more than 14% are singletons. Source material: blood. These receptors came from a woman between 25 and 40 years old with Graves' ophthalmopathy.

This clonotype was observed at least ten times. The V call is TRBV3-1, the J call TRBJ2-2, with TRBD1 as a possible D gene (5 bases). V lost 5 bases to trimming and J lost 6 bases, with 13 bases between them. The CDR3 loop spans 14 amino acids. CDR1 and CDR2 from the germline V gene are LGHDT and YNNKEL (reference sequence). The CDR3 sequence is CASSLKGVAGELFF. The CDR3 nucleotides read TGTGCCAGCAGCTTAAAAGGGGTCGCCGGGGAGCTGTTTTTT.

The rearrangement joins TRBV11-2 to TRBJ2-7; 9 bases line up with TRBD1. J gave up 6 bases and V 2 bases, and 8 bases lay outside the gene matches. Germline values: CDR1 SGHAT, CDR2 FQNNGV. This CDR3 spans 15 amino acids. CDR3 sequence: CASSLPQTGGVEQYF. The CDR3 DNA reads as TGTGCCAGCAGCTTACCCCAGACAGGGGGGGTCGAGCAGTACTTC.

This chain links TRBV20-1 with TRBJ1-4; a weak D match, TRBD1 (5 bases). There are 13 residues in the CDR3. Germline lookup yields CDR1 DFQATT and CDR2 SNEGSKA (reference sequence). V gave up 7 bases and J gave up 8 bases, with 17 bases separating them. As DNA, the CDR3 is TGCAGTGAGCCAGGGTTGGCGGGAGAAAAACTGTTTTTT. It codes for CSEPGLAGEKLFF.